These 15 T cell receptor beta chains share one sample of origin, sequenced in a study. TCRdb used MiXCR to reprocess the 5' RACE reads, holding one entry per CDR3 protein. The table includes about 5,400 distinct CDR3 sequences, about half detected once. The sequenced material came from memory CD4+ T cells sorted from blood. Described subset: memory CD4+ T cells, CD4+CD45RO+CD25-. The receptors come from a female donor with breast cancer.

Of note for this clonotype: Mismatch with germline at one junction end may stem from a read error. This chain's CDR3 is CASSGADLNTKAFF. The CDR3 DNA sequence: TGTGCCAGCTCGGGGGCGGATTTGAACACTAAAGCTTTCTTT. The chain has TRBV18 and TRBJ1-1, with TRBD1 as a possible D gene (6 bases). This CDR3 contains 14 residues. CDR1 is KGHSH, CDR2 LQKENI, per germline.

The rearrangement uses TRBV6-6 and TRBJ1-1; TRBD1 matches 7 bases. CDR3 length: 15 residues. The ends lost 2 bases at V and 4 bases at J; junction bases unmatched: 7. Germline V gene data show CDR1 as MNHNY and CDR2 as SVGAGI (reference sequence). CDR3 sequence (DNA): TGTGCCAGCAGTTACGCACCCCAGGGGGGCACTGAAGCTTTCTTT. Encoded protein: CASSYAPQGGTEAFF.

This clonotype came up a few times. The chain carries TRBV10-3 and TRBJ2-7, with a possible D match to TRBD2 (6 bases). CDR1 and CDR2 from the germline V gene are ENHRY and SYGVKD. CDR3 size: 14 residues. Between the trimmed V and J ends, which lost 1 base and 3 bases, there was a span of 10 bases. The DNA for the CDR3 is TGTGCCATCAGTGAGTGGGGGGACGGCTACGAGCAGTACTTC. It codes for CAISEWGDGYEQYF.

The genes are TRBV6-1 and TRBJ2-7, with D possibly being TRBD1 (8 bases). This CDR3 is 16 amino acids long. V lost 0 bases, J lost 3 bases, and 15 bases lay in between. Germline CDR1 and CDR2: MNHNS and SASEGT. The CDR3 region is CASSEAQGAGVYEQYF. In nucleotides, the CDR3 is TGTGCCAGCAGTGAAGCGCAGGGGGCGGGGGTCTACGAGCAGTACTTC.

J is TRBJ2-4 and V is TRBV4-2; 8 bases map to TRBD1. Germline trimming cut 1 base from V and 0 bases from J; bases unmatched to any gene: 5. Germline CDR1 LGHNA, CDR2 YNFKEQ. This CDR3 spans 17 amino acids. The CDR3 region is CASSQAGQGLAKNIQYF. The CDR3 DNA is TGTGCCAGCAGCCAAGCTGGACAGGGCCTAGCCAAAAACATTCAGTACTTC.

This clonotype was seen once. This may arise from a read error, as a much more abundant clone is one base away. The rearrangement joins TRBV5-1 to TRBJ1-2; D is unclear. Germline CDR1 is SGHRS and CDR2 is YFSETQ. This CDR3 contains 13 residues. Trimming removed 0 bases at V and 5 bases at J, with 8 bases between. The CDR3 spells CASSLGTAYGYTF. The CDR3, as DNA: TGCGCCAGCAGCTTGGGGACGGCTTATGGCTACACCTTC.

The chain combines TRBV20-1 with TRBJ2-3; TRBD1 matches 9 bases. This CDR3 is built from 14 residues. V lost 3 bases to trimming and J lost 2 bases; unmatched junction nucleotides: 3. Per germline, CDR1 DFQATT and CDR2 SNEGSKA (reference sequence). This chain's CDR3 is CSASGTGLTDTQYF. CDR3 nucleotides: TGCAGTGCTAGTGGGACAGGGCTCACAGATACGCAGTATTTT.

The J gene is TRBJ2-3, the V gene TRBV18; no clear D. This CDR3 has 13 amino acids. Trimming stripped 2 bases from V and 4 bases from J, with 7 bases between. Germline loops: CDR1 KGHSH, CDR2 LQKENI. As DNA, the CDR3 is TGTGCCAGCTCACCAGGTTGGGCAGATACGCAGTATTTT. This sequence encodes CASSPGWADTQYF.

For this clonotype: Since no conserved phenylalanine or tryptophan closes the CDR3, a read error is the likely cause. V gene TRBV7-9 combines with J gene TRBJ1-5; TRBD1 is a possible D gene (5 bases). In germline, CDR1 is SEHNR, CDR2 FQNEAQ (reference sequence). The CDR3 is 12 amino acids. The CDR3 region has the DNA TGTGACAGCAGCTTAGGGGATCAGCCCCAGCATGTT. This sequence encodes CDSSLGDQPQHV.

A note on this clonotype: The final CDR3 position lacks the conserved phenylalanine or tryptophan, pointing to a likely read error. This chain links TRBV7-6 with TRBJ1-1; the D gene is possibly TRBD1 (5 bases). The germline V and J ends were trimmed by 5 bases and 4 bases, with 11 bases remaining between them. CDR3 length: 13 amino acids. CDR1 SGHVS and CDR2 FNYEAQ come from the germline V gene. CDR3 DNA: TGTGCCAGCAGCGCGGGGGGTAGCACTGAAGCTTTCTTA. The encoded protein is CASSAGGSTEAFL.

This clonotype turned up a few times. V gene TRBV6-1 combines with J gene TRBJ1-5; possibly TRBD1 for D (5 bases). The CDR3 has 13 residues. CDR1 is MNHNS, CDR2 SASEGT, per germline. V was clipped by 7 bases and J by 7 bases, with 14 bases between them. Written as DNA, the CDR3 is TGTGCCAGCACCAGGAATTGGGGGCAGCCCCAGCATTTT. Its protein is CASTRNWGQPQHF.

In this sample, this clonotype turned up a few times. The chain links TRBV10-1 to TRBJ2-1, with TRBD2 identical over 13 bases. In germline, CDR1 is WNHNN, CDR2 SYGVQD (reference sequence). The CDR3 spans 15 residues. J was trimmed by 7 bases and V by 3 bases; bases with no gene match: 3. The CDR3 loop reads CASSDPGLAGNEQFF. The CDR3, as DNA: TGCGCCAGCAGTGACCCGGGACTAGCGGGAAATGAGCAGTTCTTC.

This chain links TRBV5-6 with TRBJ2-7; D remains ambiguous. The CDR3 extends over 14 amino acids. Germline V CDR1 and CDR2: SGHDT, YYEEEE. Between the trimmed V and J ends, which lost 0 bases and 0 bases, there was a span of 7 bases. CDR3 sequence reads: CASSLGALSYEQYF. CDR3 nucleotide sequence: TGTGCCAGCAGCTTGGGGGCCCTCTCCTACGAGCAGTACTTC.

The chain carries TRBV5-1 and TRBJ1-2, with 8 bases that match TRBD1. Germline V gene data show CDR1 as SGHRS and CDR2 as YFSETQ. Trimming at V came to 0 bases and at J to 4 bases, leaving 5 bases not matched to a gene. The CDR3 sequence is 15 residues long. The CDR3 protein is CASSLETGTGYGYTF. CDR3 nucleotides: TGCGCCAGCAGCTTGGAGACCGGGACAGGCTATGGCTACACCTTC.

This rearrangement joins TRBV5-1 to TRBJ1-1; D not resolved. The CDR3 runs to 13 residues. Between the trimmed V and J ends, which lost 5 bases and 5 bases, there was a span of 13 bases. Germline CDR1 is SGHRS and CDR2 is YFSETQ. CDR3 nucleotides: TGCGCCAGCAGATTAATTGAGGTAACTGAAGCTTTCTTT. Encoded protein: CASRLIEVTEAFF. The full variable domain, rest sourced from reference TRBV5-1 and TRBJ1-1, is KAGVTQTPRYLIKTRGQQVTLSCSPISGHRSVSWYQQTPGQGLQFLFEYFSETQRNKGNFPGRFSGRQFSNSRSEMNVSTLELGDSALYLCASRLIEVTEAFFGQGTRLTVV.